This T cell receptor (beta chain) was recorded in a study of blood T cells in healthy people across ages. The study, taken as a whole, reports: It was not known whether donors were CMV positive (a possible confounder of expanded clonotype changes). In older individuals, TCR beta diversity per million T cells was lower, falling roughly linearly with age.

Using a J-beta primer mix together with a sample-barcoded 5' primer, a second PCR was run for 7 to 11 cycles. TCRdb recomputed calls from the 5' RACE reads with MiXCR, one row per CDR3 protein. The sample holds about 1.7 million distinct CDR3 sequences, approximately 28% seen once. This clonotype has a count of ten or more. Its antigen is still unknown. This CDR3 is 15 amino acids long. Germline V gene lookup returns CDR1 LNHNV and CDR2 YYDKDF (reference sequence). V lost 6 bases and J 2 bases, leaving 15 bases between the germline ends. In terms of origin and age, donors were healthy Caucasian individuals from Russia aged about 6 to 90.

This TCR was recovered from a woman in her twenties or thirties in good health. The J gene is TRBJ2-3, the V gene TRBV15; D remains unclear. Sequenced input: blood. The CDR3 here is CATSPIPRNTDTQYF. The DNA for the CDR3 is TGTGCCACCAGTCCTATCCCGCGGAACACAGATACGCAGTATTTT.